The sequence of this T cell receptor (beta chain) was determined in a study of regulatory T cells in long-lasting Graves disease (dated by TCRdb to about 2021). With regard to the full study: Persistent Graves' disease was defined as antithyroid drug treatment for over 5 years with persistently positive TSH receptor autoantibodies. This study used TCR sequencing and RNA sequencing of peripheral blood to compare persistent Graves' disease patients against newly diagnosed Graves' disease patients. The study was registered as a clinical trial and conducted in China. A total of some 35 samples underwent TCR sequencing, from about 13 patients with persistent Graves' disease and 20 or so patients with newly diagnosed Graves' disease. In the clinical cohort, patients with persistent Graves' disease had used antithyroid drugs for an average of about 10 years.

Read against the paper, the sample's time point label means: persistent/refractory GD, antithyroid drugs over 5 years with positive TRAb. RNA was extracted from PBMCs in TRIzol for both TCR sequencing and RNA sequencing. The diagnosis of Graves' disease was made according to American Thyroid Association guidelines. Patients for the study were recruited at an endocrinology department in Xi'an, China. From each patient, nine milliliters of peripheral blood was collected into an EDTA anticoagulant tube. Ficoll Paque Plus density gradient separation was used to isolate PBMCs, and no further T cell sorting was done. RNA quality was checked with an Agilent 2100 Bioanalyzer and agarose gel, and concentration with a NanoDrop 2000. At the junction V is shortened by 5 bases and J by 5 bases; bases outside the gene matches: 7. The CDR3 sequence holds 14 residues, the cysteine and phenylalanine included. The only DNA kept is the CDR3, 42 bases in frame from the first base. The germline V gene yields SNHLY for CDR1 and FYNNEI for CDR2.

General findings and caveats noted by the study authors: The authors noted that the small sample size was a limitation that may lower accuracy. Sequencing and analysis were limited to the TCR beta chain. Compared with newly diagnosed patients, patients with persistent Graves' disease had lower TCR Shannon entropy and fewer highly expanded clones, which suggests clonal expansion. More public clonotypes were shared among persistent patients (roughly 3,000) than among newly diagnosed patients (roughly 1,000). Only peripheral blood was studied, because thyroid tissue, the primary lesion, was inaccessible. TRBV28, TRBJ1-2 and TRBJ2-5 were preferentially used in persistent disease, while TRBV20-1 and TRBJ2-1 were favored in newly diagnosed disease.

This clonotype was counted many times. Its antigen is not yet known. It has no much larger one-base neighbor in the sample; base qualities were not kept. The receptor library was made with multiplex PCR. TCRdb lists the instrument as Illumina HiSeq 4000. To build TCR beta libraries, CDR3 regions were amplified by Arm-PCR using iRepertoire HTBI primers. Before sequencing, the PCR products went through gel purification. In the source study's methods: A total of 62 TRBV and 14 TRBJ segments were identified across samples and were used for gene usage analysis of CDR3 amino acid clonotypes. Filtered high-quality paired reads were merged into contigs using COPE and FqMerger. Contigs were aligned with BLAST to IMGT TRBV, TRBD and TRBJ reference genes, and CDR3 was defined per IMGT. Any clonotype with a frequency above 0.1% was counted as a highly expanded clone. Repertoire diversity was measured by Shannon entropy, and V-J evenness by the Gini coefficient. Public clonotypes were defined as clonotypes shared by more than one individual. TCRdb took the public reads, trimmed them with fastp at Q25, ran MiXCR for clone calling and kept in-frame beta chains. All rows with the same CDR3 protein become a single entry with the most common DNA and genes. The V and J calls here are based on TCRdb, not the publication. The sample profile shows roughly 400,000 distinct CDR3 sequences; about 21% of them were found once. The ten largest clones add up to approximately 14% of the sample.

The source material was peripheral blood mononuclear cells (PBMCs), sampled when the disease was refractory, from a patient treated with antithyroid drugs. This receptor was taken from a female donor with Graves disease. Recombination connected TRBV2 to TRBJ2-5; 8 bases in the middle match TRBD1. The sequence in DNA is TGTGCCAGCAGTTCTGGACAGGGTGACGAGACCCAGTACTTC. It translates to CASSSGQGDETQYF.